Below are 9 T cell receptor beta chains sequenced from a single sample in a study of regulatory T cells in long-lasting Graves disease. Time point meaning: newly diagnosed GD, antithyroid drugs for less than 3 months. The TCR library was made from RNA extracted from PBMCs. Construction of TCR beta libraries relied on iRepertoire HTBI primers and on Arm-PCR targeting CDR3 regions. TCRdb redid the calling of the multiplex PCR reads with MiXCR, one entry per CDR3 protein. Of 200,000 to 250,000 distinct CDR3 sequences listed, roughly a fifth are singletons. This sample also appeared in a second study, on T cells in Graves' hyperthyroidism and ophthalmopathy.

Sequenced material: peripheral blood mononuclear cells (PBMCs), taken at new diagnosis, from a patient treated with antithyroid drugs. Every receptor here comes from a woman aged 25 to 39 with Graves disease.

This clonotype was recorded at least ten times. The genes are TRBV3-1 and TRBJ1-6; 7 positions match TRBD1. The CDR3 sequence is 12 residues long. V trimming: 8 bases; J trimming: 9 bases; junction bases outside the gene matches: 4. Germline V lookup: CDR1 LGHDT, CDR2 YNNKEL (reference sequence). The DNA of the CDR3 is TGTGCCAGCCGGGACAGAGTTTCACCCCTCCACTTT. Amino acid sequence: CASRDRVSPLHF.

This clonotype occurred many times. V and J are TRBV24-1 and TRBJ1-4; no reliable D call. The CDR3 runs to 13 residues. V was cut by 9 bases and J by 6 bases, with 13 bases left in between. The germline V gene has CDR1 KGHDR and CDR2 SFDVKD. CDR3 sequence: CATSSGGDEKLFF. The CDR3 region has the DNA TGTGCCACCTCTTCTGGTGGGGATGAAAAACTGTTTTTT.

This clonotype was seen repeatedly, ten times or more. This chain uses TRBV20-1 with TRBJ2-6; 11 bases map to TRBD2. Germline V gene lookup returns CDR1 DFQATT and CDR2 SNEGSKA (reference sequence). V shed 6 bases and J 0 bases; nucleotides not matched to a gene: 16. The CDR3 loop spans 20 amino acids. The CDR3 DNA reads TGCAGTGCCAACCCTTTTGGGACTAGCGGACCCGGCTCTGGGGCCAACGTCCTGACTTTC. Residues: CSANPFGTSGPGSGANVLTF.

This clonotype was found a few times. The CDR3 sequence: CASSPSTESYEQYF. CDR3 bases: TGTGCCAGCAGCCCCTCGACAGAATCCTACGAGCAGTACTTC. The chain links TRBV28 to TRBJ2-7, with a possible D match to TRBD1 (5 bases). CDR3 length: 14 amino acids. Trimming removed 6 bases from V and 1 base from J, with 13 bases in between. CDR1 is MDHEN and CDR2 is SYDVKM in the germline V gene.

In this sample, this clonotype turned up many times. The DNA of the CDR3 is TGTGCCAGCAGTTTTTTTACGGGGCGCAATCAGCCCCAGCATTTT. This sequence encodes CASSFFTGRNQPQHF. The chain employs TRBV12-3 or TRBV12-4 and TRBJ1-5; D is perhaps TRBD1 (5 bases). With 3 bases removed from V and 2 bases from J, the gap between germline ends came to 11 bases. This CDR3 contains 15 residues.

CDR3 sequence reads: CASSPGRQGAYEQYF. The CDR3 DNA is TGTGCCAGCAGCCCAGGCCGACAGGGGGCCTACGAGCAGTACTTC. The chain carries TRBV7-9 and TRBJ2-7; 9 bases fit TRBD1. Germline V CDR1 and CDR2: SEHNR, FQNEAQ (reference sequence). The CDR3 extends over 15 amino acids. The V segment lost 5 bases and the J segment 2 bases; nucleotides outside the gene matches: 7.

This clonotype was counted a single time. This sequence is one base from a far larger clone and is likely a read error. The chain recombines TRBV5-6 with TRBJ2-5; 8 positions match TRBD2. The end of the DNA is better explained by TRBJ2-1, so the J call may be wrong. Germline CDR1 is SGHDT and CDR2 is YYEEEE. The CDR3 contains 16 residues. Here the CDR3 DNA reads TGTGCCATCAGCCCTTTCGCGGGAGGCCCTATCAATGAGCAGTTCTTC. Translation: CAISPFAGGPINEQFF.

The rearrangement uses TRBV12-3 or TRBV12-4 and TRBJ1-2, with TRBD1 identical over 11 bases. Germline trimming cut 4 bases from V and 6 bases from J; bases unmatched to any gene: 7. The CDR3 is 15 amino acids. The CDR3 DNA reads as TGTGCCAGCAGTTCGGGACAGGGGGGAATGGATGGCTACACCTTC. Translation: CASSSGQGGMDGYTF.

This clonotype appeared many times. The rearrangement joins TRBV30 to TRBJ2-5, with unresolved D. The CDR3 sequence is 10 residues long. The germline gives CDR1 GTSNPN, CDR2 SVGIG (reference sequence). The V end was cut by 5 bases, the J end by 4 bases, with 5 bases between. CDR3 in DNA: TGTGCCTGGGGCATAGAGACCCAGTACTTC. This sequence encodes CAWGIETQYF.